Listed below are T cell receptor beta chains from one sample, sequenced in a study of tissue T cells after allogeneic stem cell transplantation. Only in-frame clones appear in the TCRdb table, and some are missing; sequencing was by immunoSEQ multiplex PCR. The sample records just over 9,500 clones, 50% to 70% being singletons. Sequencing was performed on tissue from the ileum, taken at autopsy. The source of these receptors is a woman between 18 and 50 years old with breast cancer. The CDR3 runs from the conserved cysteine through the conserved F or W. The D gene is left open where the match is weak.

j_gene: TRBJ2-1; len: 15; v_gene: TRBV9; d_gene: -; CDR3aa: CASSARDKTYNEQFF
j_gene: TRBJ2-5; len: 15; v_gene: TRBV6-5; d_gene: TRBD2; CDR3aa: CASRRSGAGGETQYF
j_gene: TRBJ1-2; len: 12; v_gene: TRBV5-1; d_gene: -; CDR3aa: CASSRSNYGYTF
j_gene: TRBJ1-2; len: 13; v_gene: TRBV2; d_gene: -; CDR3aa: CAIQAGALWGYTF
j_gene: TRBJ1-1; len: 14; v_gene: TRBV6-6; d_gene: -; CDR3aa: CASSYSLTGTEAFF
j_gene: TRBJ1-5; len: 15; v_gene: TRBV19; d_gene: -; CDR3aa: CASSIQGSLGQPQHF
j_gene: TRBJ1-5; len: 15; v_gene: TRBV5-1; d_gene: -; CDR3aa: CASSLNLEGNQPQHF
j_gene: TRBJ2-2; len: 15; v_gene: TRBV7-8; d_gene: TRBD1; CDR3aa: CASSSRTGEHGELFF
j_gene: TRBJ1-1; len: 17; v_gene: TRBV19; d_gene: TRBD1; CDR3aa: CASSPRDRGYPDTEAFF
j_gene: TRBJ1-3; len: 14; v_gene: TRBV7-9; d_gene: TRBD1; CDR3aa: CASSPGGAGNTIYF
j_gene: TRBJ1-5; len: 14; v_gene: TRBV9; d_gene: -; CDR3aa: CASSPWNSPQPQHF
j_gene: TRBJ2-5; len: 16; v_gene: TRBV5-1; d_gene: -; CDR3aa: CASSLARASQQETQYF
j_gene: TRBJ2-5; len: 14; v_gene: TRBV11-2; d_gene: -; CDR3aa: CASTRGQTQETQYF
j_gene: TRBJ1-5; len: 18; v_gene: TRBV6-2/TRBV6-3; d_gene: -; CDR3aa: CASSYSPRGVGSNQPQHF
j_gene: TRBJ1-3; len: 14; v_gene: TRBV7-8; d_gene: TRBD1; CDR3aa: CASSLTRGQNTIYF
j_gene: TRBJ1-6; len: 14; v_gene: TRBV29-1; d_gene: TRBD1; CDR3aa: CSVETGGRNSPLHF
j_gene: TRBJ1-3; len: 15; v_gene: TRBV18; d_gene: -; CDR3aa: CASSPSAYSGNTIYF
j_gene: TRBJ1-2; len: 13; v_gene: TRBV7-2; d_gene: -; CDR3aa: CASSWADNYGYTF
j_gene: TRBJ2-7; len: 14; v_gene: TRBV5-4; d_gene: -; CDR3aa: CASSLRFDSYEQYF
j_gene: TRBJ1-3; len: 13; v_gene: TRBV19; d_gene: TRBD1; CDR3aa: CATDREPGNTIYF
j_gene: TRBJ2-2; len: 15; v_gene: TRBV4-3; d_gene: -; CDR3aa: CASSQDYPNTGELFF
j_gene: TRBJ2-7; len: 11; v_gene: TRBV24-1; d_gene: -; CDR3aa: CATSSGYEQYF